The 28 T cell receptor beta chains presented below share a single source sample, sequenced in a study of OX40 agonist ivuxolimab in advanced cancers. Data came from immunoSEQ multiplex PCR; TCRdb stores just in-frame clones and leaves some out. The sample yields under 200,000 clones, roughly 92% seen once. Sequencing was performed on CD4+ or CD8+ T cells sorted from blood, taken in a trial of the OX40 agonist ivuxolimab. These receptor sequences come from an adult with an advanced solid tumor such as melanoma, head and neck, liver or kidney cancer.

The V call is TRBV11-3, the J call TRBJ2-1, with 8 bases that match TRBD1. J lost 5 bases, V lost 5 bases, and 2 bases had no gene match. The CDR3 covers 13 residues. CDR1 is SGHNT and CDR2 is YENEEA in the germline V gene. The CDR3 region has the DNA TGTGCCAGCAGCCAGGACAGGGACAATGAGCAGTTCTTC. It translates to CASSQDRDNEQFF.

The genes are TRBV7-9 and TRBJ2-7; D uncertain. The germline V and J ends were trimmed by 1 base and 3 bases, with 4 bases remaining between them. The CDR3 length is 12 residues. The germline V gene has CDR1 SEHNR and CDR2 FQNEAQ (reference sequence). The CDR3 coding sequence is TGTGCCAGCAGCTTAGGCGACTACGAGCAGTACTTC. Translation gives CASSLGDYEQYF.

The chain couples TRBV5-1 to TRBJ2-5, with 7 nucleotides matching TRBD2. The CDR3 covers 16 residues. Germline CDR1 and CDR2: SGHRS and YFSETQ. V was pared by 0 bases and J by 4 bases, with 9 bases of the junction left unmatched. For the CDR3, the DNA is TGCGCCAGCAGCTTGGTTGGCGGGAGAAAGACAGAGACCCAGTACTTC. It yields the protein CASSLVGGRKTETQYF.

This sequence joins TRBV7-2 and TRBJ2-7, with D possibly TRBD1 on 6 matching bases. Germline V gene sequence: CDR1 SGHTA, CDR2 FQGNSA. The ends were cut back, 0 bases at V and 3 bases at J, with 12 bases in the middle. The CDR3 totals 15 residues. This chain's CDR3 is CASSLARDIFYEQYF. For the CDR3, the DNA is TGTGCCAGCAGCTTAGCTCGGGACATTTTCTACGAGCAGTACTTC. The variable domain in full, with the rest retrieved from reference TRBV7-2 and TRBJ2-7, is GAGVSQSPSNKVTEKGKDVELRCDPISGHTALYWYRQSLGQGLEFLIYFQGNSAPDKSGLPSDRFSAERTGGSVSTLTIQRTQQEDSAVYLCASSLARDIFYEQYFGPGTRLTVT.

The chain employs TRBV6-6 and TRBJ1-5, with D hard to call. The V end lost 2 bases, the J end lost 5 bases, and 10 bases lay between the germline ends. Germline CDR1 is MNHNY and CDR2 is SVGAGI (reference sequence). The CDR3 spans 14 residues. The CDR3 region is CASSYPGSYQPQHF. The CDR3 DNA is TGTGCCAGCAGTTACCCGGGCTCATATCAGCCCCAGCATTTT.

This chain uses TRBV6-1 with TRBJ2-7, with 12 bases lining up with TRBD1. The CDR3 is 15 amino acids. V lost 1 base, J lost 5 bases, and 3 bases stayed unmatched. Germline CDR1 is MNHNS and CDR2 is SASEGT. The CDR3 DNA follows: TGTGCCAGCAGTGAAGTGGGACAGGGGGCGAACGAGCAGTACTTC. Its translation: CASSEVGQGANEQYF.

This clone appeared a single time. The chain recombines TRBV28 with TRBJ1-2; 9 bases match TRBD1. The ends lost 8 bases at V and 6 bases at J; junction bases unmatched: 4. CDR1 MDHEN and CDR2 SYDVKM come from the germline V gene. There are 12 residues in the CDR3. The CDR3 loop reads CASDRGFHGYTF. The CDR3 DNA reads as TGTGCCAGCGACAGGGGGTTTCATGGCTACACCTTC.

The J gene is TRBJ1-1, the V gene TRBV9; TRBD1 matches at 7 bases. V shed 1 base and J 1 base; nucleotides not matched to a gene: 1. Germline V gene lookup returns CDR1 SGDLS and CDR2 YYNGEE. CDR3 size: 14 residues. The CDR3 reads CASSVKGANTEAFF. The CDR3 nucleotides read TGTGCCAGCAGCGTAAAGGGGGCGAACACTGAAGCTTTCTTT.

In its sample, this clone was seen once. This chain joins TRBV4-3 and TRBJ1-2; 9 bases line up with TRBD1. CDR3 size: 14 residues. Germline V lookup: CDR1 LGHNA, CDR2 YSLEER. V dropped 1 base and J dropped 9; count of bases not matched to a gene: 6. The CDR3 here is CASSQGTGELSYTF. The CDR3 nucleotides are TGCGCCAGCAGCCAAGGGACAGGGGAATTGAGCTACACCTTC.

This chain uses TRBV19 with TRBJ2-1, with a tentative D call TRBD2 (7 bases). Germline assignment: CDR1 LNHDA and CDR2 SQIVND (reference sequence). This CDR3 contains 14 residues. V lost 7 bases and J lost 7, with 17 bases in between. CDR3 nucleotides: TGTGCCAGTACGGGGGGCCCTGCGTCTAATGAGCAGTTCTTC. Translating it yields CASTGGPASNEQFF.

V gene TRBV4-1 combines with J gene TRBJ2-7; the D gene is possibly TRBD1 (5 bases). The germline gives CDR1 MGHRA, CDR2 YSYEKL. The CDR3 spans 14 residues. The V and J ends lost 4 bases and 9 bases respectively, with 19 bases between them. CDR3 region: CASSPGLGLLGQYF. CDR3 DNA sequence: TGCGCCAGCAGCCCAGGGCTGGGTCTATTGGGGCAGTACTTC.

The rearrangement joins TRBV9 to TRBJ2-1, with D possibly being TRBD2 (6 bases). Trimming took off 1 base at V and 3 bases at J, with 17 bases between the two ends. Germline assignment: CDR1 SGDLS and CDR2 YYNGEE. This CDR3 has 17 amino acids. This chain's CDR3 is CASSVRPTSKVYNEQFF. CDR3 sequence (DNA): TGTGCCAGCAGCGTAAGGCCGACTAGTAAGGTCTACAATGAGCAGTTCTTC.

The CDR3 nucleotides are TGTGCCAGCAGCCCCCCGGGACCAATTTCTCAAGAGACCCAGTACTTC. Translation: CASSPPGPISQETQYF. This rearrangement joins TRBV7-6 to TRBJ2-5; possibly TRBD1 or TRBD2 for D (5 bases each). Germline V gene sequence: CDR1 SGHVS, CDR2 FNYEAQ. The germline V and J ends were trimmed by 5 bases and 2 bases, with 18 bases remaining between them. There are 16 residues in the CDR3. The complete variable domain, with remaining parts taken from reference TRBV7-6 and TRBJ2-5, reads GAGVSQSPRYKVTKRGQDVALRCDPISGHVSLYWYRQALGQGPEFLTYFNYEAQQDKSGLPNDRFSAERPEGSISTLTIQRTEQRDSAMYRCASSPPGPISQETQYFGPGTRLLVL.

The chain links TRBV5-1 to TRBJ1-1; perhaps TRBD1 as D (6 bases). The CDR3 runs to 16 residues. The ends were cut back, 6 bases at V and 1 base at J, with 19 bases in the middle. Looked up from germline, CDR1 is SGHRS and CDR2 is YFSETQ. The CDR3 loop reads CASIPTGGRWNTEAFF. The CDR3 region has the DNA TGCGCCAGCATCCCGACGGGGGGCCGGTGGAACACTGAAGCTTTCTTT.

This clone has only one observation. The chain has TRBV6-5 and TRBJ1-1, with D perhaps TRBD1 (6 bases). The length of the CDR3 is 15 residues. Germline-derived CDR1 and CDR2 are MNHEY and SVGAGI. Trimming took 4 bases from V and 2 from J, leaving 14 bases between them. The CDR3 spells CASSWTRTANTEAFF. DNA for the CDR3: TGTGCCAGCAGTTGGACTAGGACAGCTAACACTGAAGCTTTCTTT.

This rearrangement joins TRBV29-1 to TRBJ2-6, with 12 bases that match TRBD1. The CDR3 sequence is 16 residues long. V lost 7 bases to trimming and J lost 2 bases; unmatched junction nucleotides: 6. Germline loops: CDR1 SQVTM, CDR2 ANQGSEA. The CDR3 protein is CSGLGQGATGANVLTF. The CDR3 region has the DNA TGCAGCGGTCTGGGACAGGGGGCGACTGGGGCCAACGTCCTGACTTTC.

The chain carries TRBV10-1 and TRBJ2-3, with TRBD2 as a possible D gene (6 bases). Trimming shortened V by 6 bases and J by 0 bases, and 16 bases separated the two germline ends. The CDR3 has 16 amino acids. Per the germline V gene, CDR1 is WNHNN and CDR2 is SYGVQD (reference sequence). CDR3 sequence: CASRAGPGGSTDTQYF. CDR3 coding DNA: TGCGCCAGCAGGGCTGGGCCCGGGGGAAGCACAGATACGCAGTATTTT.

The gene calls are TRBV7-9 and TRBJ1-1; no clear D gene. CDR1 is SEHNR, CDR2 FQNEAQ, per germline (reference sequence). V lost 3 bases, J lost 7 bases, and 15 bases lay in between. The CDR3 contains 14 residues. The CDR3 coding sequence is TGTGCCAGCAGCTTGTCGGGGATGAGTAATGAAGCTTTCTTT. This sequence encodes CASSLSGMSNEAFF.

The rearrangement joins TRBV27 to TRBJ1-6; 8 nucleotides agree with TRBD1. The CDR3 is 18 amino acids. The J segment lost 0 bases and the V segment lost 5 bases, leaving 9 bases of the junction unmatched. Germline lookup yields CDR1 MNHEY and CDR2 SMNVEV (reference sequence). CDR3 amino acids: CASSPGTGVSSYNSPLHF. The CDR3 coding sequence is TGTGCCAGCAGTCCCGGGACAGGCGTGAGCTCCTATAATTCACCCCTCCACTTT.

The V call is TRBV5-1, the J call TRBJ1-4; 7 nucleotides align to TRBD1. The CDR3 contains 15 residues. The V gene end was trimmed by 4 bases and the J gene end by 5 bases; junction bases not matched to a gene: 8. The germline V gene encodes CDR1 SGHRS and CDR2 YFSETQ. CDR3 loop: CASSEQGIRNEKLFF. The CDR3 region has the DNA TGCGCCAGCAGCGAACAGGGGATTCGAAATGAAAAACTGTTTTTT.

J is TRBJ2-5 and V is TRBV30, with a possible D match to TRBD2 (6 bases). Trimming shortened V by 0 bases and J by 5 bases, and 7 bases separated the two germline ends. The CDR3 is made up of 12 amino acids. Per germline, CDR1 GTSNPN and CDR2 SVGIG (reference sequence). The CDR3 reads CAWSVREETQYF. In DNA form, the CDR3 reads TGTGCCTGGAGTGTCCGGGAGGAGACCCAGTACTTC.

This chain joins TRBV6-5 and TRBJ1-1; D not certain. The CDR3 length is 15 residues. Germline V CDR1 and CDR2: MNHEY, SVGAGI. V was clipped by 1 base and J by 2 bases, with 11 bases between them. The CDR3 DNA follows: TGTGCCAGCAGTTACTTCCGGGGTTCTAACACTGAAGCTTTCTTT. It encodes CASSYFRGSNTEAFF.

J is TRBJ2-5 and V is TRBV19; D is possibly TRBD1 or TRBD2 (6 bases each). The germline V and J ends were trimmed by 7 bases and 4 bases, with 16 bases remaining between them. The CDR3 has 14 residues. CDR1 LNHDA and CDR2 SQIVND come from the germline V gene (reference sequence). This CDR3 is CASNRDGGGETQYF. In DNA, the CDR3 is TGTGCCAGTAATCGGGACGGGGGCGGAGAGACCCAGTACTTC.

This rearrangement joins TRBV27 to TRBJ1-5, with a weak D call TRBD1 (6 bases). The CDR3 sequence is 16 residues long. V shed 0 bases and J shed 4 bases, with 13 bases lying between them. The germline V gene encodes CDR1 MNHEY and CDR2 SMNVEV (reference sequence). In DNA form, the CDR3 reads TGTGCCAGCAGTTTATCATTACAGGGAGGTAATCAGCCCCAGCATTTT. Its protein product is CASSLSLQGGNQPQHF.

The chain uses TRBV7-3 and TRBJ2-7; D is unresolved. V dropped 0 bases and J dropped 5 bases, with 8 bases sitting between them. The CDR3 length is 13 residues. Germline-derived CDR1 and CDR2 are SGHTA and FQGTGA. CDR3 sequence: CASSLTSRDEQYF. CDR3 in DNA: TGTGCCAGCAGCTTAACATCCCGGGACGAGCAGTACTTC.

The V gene is TRBV6-1, the J gene TRBJ2-3; D is possibly TRBD1 or TRBD2 (5 bases each). The germline gives CDR1 MNHNS, CDR2 SASEGT. Between the trimmed V and J ends, which lost 10 bases and 1 base, there was a span of 18 bases. The CDR3 runs 15 residues. The CDR3 DNA is TGTGCCACTTCCGAGAAGGGGAGCGGCACAGATACGCAGTATTTT. Translating gives CATSEKGSGTDTQYF.

This chain links TRBV7-3 with TRBJ1-1, with a weak D call TRBD1 (5 bases). Per germline, CDR1 SGHTA and CDR2 FQGTGA. The V end lost 2 bases, the J end lost 5 bases, and 18 bases lay between the germline ends. This CDR3 contains 16 residues. This CDR3 reads CASSLWGSGQGTEAFF. The CDR3 DNA follows: TGTGCCAGCAGCTTATGGGGTTCGGGGCAGGGTACTGAAGCTTTCTTT.

This clone was recorded only once. The chain employs TRBV5-1 and TRBJ1-6, with D hard to call. Trimming removed 4 bases from V and 3 bases from J, with 11 bases in between. CDR1 is SGHRS, CDR2 YFSETQ, per germline. The CDR3 totals 15 residues. CDR3 in amino acids: CASSPLDGYNSPLHF. CDR3 nucleotide sequence: TGCGCCAGCAGCCCCCTGGACGGCTATAATTCACCCCTCCACTTT.